This TCR beta chain is from a study of OX40 agonist ivuxolimab in advanced cancers. Whole-study findings and limits: The study observed clonal expansion of CD4+ and CD8+ blood T cells by week 6 at 0.1 to 3.0 mg/kg.

The protocol was immunoSEQ multiplex PCR, while the TCRdb copy is restricted to in-frame clones and leaves out a portion. The sample has 78,000 or so clones; roughly 90% are singletons. Turning to this clone: The antigen remains unidentified.

This clonotype was obtained from an adult with an advanced solid tumor such as melanoma, head and neck, liver or kidney cancer. The source was CD4+ or CD8+ T cells sorted from blood, collected in a trial of the OX40 agonist ivuxolimab.

CDR3 protein: CASSPLTSGNTDTQYF. The CDR3 coding sequence is TGTGCCAGCAGCCCACTGACTAGCGGCAACACAGATACGCAGTATTTT. The chain employs TRBV11-1 and TRBJ2-3, with TRBD2 identical over 9 bases. Germline V gene lookup returns CDR1 SGHAT and CDR2 FQDESV (reference sequence). The CDR3 is made up of 16 amino acids. The J segment lost 2 bases and the V segment lost 5 bases, leaving 8 bases of the junction unmatched.